The clone carrying this T cell receptor (beta chain) was detected only once. This sample was taken from a study of CD8 T cells in Susac syndrome. The V gene's germline CDR1 is LGHDT and CDR2 YNNKEL (reference sequence). This CDR3 has 16 residues. With 5 bases clipped from V and 5 bases from J, the junction kept 10 bases outside the gene matches. TCR beta sequencing covered blood CD8+ and CD4+ T cells. Matched for age and sex, the controls were healthy donors. Both CD4+ and CD8+ T cells were negatively isolated, and TEMRA cells underwent FACS enrichment. After extraction with the RNeasy kit, roughly 0.5 to 1 ug of the RNA was reverse transcribed using random hexamers. Amplification of TCR beta CDR3 was carried out by immunoSEQ multiplex PCR, which covered 54 Vbeta and 13 Jbeta segments. TCRdb reanalysed the immunoSEQ multiplex PCR reads using MiXCR and keeps one entry per CDR3 protein. The table records over 95,000 distinct CDR3 sequences, 85% to 95% of them present only once.

The origin of this receptor is a human donor in good health. V gene TRBV3-1 combines with J gene TRBJ2-3; 10 nucleotides match TRBD2. The sample comprised CD8+ T cells from PBMCs. CDR3 loop: CASSENERLAGDTQYF. CDR3 bases: TGTGCCAGCAGCGAGAACGAGCGACTAGCGGGAGATACGCAGTATTTT.